Sequencing of this T cell receptor (beta chain) was carried out in a study of cytomegalovirus exposure and HLA in healthy donors. Study-level results: Later on, an analysis showed TCR association rates differing by HLA locus, with DRB1 the most and HLA-C the fewest.

With regard to this clone: Its target is unknown.

The CDR3 has 17 amino acids. V was pared by 5 bases and J by 3 bases, with 11 bases of the junction left unmatched. Germline-derived CDR1 and CDR2 are SGDLS and YYNGEE. Amplification used 60 Vbeta primers and 13 Jbeta primers. The method was immunoSEQ multiplex PCR; TCRdb's version includes in-frame clones alone and lacks a portion of them. The top ten hold less than 2.5% of the sample, which has 100,000 or so clones, over 70% seen once. Specimen: PBMCs. V is TRBV9 and J is TRBJ1-2, with 12 bases lining up with TRBD1. This sequence originates from a man younger than 45 in good health and CMV-seronegative. CDR3 nucleotides: TGTGCCAGCAGGGGACCGGGACAGGGGGCGCTTGACTATGGCTACACCTTC. The encoded protein is CASRGPGQGALDYGYTF. Combining the CDR3 with reference TRBV9 and TRBJ1-2 gives the whole variable domain DSGVTQTPKHLITATGQRVTLRCSPRSGDLSVYWYQQSLDQGLQFLIQYYNGEERAKGNILERFSAQQFPDLHSELNLSSLELGDSALYFCASRGPGQGALDYGYTFGSGTRLTVV.